The 9 T cell receptor beta chains below come from one sample, sequenced in a study of T cells in localized non-small cell lung cancer. Sequencing used immunoSEQ multiplex PCR; TCRdb keeps in-frame clones, though not all of them. Among more than 3,000 clones listed, roughly 22% were seen once. The sample here was normal lung tissue next to the tumor, taken before any cancer treatment. All receptors come from a man aged 40-75 years with stage III squamous cell lung carcinoma.

The genes are TRBV5-1 and TRBJ1-2; no firm D call. This CDR3 contains 14 residues. Between the trimmed V and J ends, which lost 3 bases and 6 bases, there was a span of 15 bases. Germline loops: CDR1 SGHRS, CDR2 YFSETQ. The CDR3 nucleotides are TGCGCCAGCAGCTACACGGGGATTGGAAATGGCTACACCTTC. Translation gives CASSYTGIGNGYTF.

The chain is built from TRBV2 and TRBJ2-4, with D tentatively TRBD2 (7 bases). The CDR3 extends over 15 amino acids. Between the trimmed V and J ends, which lost 6 bases and 0 bases, there was a span of 12 bases. Germline loops: CDR1 SNHLY, CDR2 FYNNEI. The CDR3 DNA is TGTGCCAGCAGACGAGGGGGGGGAGCCAAAAACATTCAGTACTTC. Translation: CASRRGGGAKNIQYF.

This clone turned up a few times. The chain joins TRBV9 to TRBJ1-2; TRBD1 agrees at 8 bases. Germline-derived CDR1 and CDR2 are SGDLS and YYNGEE. After removal of 4 bases from V and 2 bases from J, the junction contained 4 bases not matched to a gene. The CDR3 is 14 residues long. DNA of the CDR3: TGTGCCAGCAGCAGAGGACAGGGAAACTATGGCTACACCTTC. Protein: CASSRGQGNYGYTF.

This clone was detected only a few times. The rearrangement uses TRBV5-1 and TRBJ1-1, with a weak D call TRBD1 (5 bases). Germline lookup yields CDR1 SGHRS and CDR2 YFSETQ. There are 14 residues in the CDR3. Trimming took 4 bases from V and 0 from J, leaving 10 bases between them. The CDR3 coding sequence is TGCGCCAGCAGCAATGGGACTATGAACACTGAAGCTTTCTTT. Protein product: CASSNGTMNTEAFF.

This clone has only a few counts. The chain carries TRBV28 and TRBJ1-5; D is possibly TRBD1 (5 bases). The CDR3 spans 15 residues. Germline values: CDR1 MDHEN, CDR2 SYDVKM. V shed 7 bases and J shed 4 bases, with 17 bases lying between them. The CDR3 reads CASKGRPGINQPQHF. CDR3 coding DNA: TGTGCCAGCAAAGGCCGGCCAGGGATTAATCAGCCCCAGCATTTT.

This clone has more than one count but fewer than ten. The rearrangement links TRBV28 to TRBJ1-3; D uncertain. CDR1 MDHEN and CDR2 SYDVKM come from the germline V gene. The CDR3 sequence is 16 residues long. V lost 3 bases and J lost 0, with 12 bases in between. CDR3: CASSLPGRLSGNTIYF. CDR3 DNA sequence: TGTGCCAGCAGTTTGCCAGGCCGACTCTCTGGAAACACCATATATTTT.

The rearrangement links TRBV6-8 to TRBJ2-2; a weak D match, TRBD2 (6 bases). This CDR3 is built from 14 residues. Deletions cut 5 bases from V and 7 bases from J, with 14 bases between. CDR1 is MNHGY, CDR2 SAAAGT, per germline. This CDR3 reads CASSLSLALGELFF. In nucleotides, the CDR3 is TGTGCCAGCAGTCTAAGCCTAGCGCTCGGGGAGCTGTTTTTT.

Written as DNA, the CDR3 is TGTGCCAGCAGCGTAGCAACCTACAATGAGCAGTTCTTC. Its translation is CASSVATYNEQFF. The chain combines TRBV9 with TRBJ2-1, with D unclear. Germline CDR1 SGDLS, CDR2 YYNGEE. This CDR3 spans 13 amino acids. V lost 0 bases, J lost 2 bases, and 3 bases lay in between.

This clone has a handful of counts. V gene TRBV28 combines with J gene TRBJ2-2; 7 bases map to TRBD2. With 3 bases clipped from V and 4 bases from J, the junction kept 2 bases outside the gene matches. The CDR3 consists of 14 residues. The germline V gene has CDR1 MDHEN and CDR2 SYDVKM. CDR3 DNA: TGTGCCAGCAGTTTCCGGACTAGCACCGGGGAGCTGTTTTTT. Protein: CASSFRTSTGELFF. The complete variable domain, with remaining parts taken from reference TRBV28 and TRBJ2-2, reads DVKVTQSSRYLVKRTGEKVFLECVQDMDHENMFWYRQDPGLGLRLIYFSYDVKMKEKGDIPEGYSVSREKKERFSLILESASTNQTSMYLCASSFRTSTGELFFGEGSRLTVL.